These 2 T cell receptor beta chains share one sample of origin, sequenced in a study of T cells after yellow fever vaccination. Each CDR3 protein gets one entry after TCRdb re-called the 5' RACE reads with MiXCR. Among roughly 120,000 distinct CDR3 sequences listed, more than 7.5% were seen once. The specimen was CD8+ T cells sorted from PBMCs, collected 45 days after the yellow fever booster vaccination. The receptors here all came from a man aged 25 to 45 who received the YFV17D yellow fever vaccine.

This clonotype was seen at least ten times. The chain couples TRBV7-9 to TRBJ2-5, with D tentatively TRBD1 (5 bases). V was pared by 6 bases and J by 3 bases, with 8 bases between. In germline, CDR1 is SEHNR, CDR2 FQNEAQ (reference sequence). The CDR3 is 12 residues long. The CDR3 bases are TGTGCCAGCAGTGGGGCAGAAGAGACCCAGTACTTC. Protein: CASSGAEETQYF.

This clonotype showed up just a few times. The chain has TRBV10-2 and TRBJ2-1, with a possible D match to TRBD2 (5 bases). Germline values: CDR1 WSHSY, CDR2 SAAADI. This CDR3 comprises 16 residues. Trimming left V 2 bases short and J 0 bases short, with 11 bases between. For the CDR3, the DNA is TGCGCCAGCAGTGAGACTTTACTAGGCTCCTACAATGAGCAGTTCTTC. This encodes CASSETLLGSYNEQFF.